A selection of T cell receptor beta chains follows, all from one sample in a study of cytomegalovirus exposure and HLA in healthy donors. Produced via immunoSEQ multiplex PCR; TCRdb's table is partial and in-frame only. Found here are some 180,000 clones, about 80% of them singletons; the top ten hold more than 3%. The sample comprised PBMCs. These TCRs come from a woman aged 55-70 years in good health and CMV-seropositive. Both conserved end residues are part of each CDR3. The D gene is left open where the match is weak. For some rows the clone size is stated as once, few or many, or as a class when expanded; others skip it.

abundance	d_gene	v_gene	j_gene	CDR3nt	CDR3aa
-	TRBD2	TRBV5-1	TRBJ2-1	TGCGCCAGCAGCTTGGCCAGGGGGACTAGCGGGAGGGGATCCTACAATGAGCAGTTCTTC	CASSLARGTSGRGSYNEQFF
-	TRBD1	TRBV7-9	TRBJ1-3	TGTGCCAGCAGCTCGGGGACAGGGGGCGCAAGGTCTGGAAACACCATATATTTT	CASSSGTGGARSGNTIYF
-	-	TRBV19	TRBJ1-1	TGTGCCAGTAGACTAGGACAGCTAATGAACACTGAAGCTTTCTTT	CASRLGQLMNTEAFF
-	-	TRBV5-6	TRBJ2-4	TGTGCCAGCAGCTTGGCACAGGGCGAACCCGTACTAGCCAAAAACATTCAGTACTTC	CASSLAQGEPVLAKNIQYF
-	-	TRBV25-1	TRBJ2-3	TGTGCCAGCAGTGAGGAGGGACCGTGGGCAGATACGCAGTATTTT	CASSEEGPWADTQYF
-	TRBD2	TRBV28	TRBJ2-7	TGTGCCAGCAGGTTTAGCGGGAGCTCCTACGAGCAGTACTTC	CASRFSGSSYEQYF
-	TRBD1	TRBV7-7	TRBJ2-2	TGTGCCAGCAGGCCGGGACAGGGGTACACCGGGGAGCTGTTTTTT	CASRPGQGYTGELFF
-	TRBD2	TRBV28	TRBJ2-1	TGTGCCAGCAGGAAGCGGGGGGGCACTGAGCAGTTCTTC	CASRKRGGTEQFF
-	-	TRBV10-3	TRBJ1-1	TGTGCCATCGGGAGGGACACTGAAGCTTTCTTT	CAIGRDTEAFF
-	TRBD2	TRBV2	TRBJ2-1	TGTGCCAGCAGGGTAGCGGGGGGTGCCTACAATGAGCAGTTCTTC	CASRVAGGAYNEQFF
-	TRBD1	TRBV6-5	TRBJ2-5	TGTGCCAGCAGAACGGGGGACAGGAAAACAGAGACCCAGTACTTC	CASRTGDRKTETQYF
-	TRBD1	TRBV27	TRBJ2-2	TGTGCCAGCAGCGCACAGGGGACCGGGGAGCTGTTTTTT	CASSAQGTGELFF
few	-	TRBV5-6	TRBJ1-1	TGTGCCAGCAGCTTGGGGGCTGCTGAAGCTTTCTTT	CASSLGAAEAFF
-	-	TRBV9	TRBJ1-1	TGTGCCAGCAGTCTAGCCCAGAACACTGAAGCTTTCTTT	CASSLAQNTEAFF
-	TRBD1	TRBV30	TRBJ1-2	TGTGCCTGGAGTGAATGGACAGGGAATAGCTATGGCTACACCTTC	CAWSEWTGNSYGYTF
-	TRBD1	TRBV4-1	TRBJ1-2	TGCGCCAGCAGCCAGGGGACAGGGGCCCCCTATGGCTACACCTTC	CASSQGTGAPYGYTF
-	TRBD1	TRBV5-6	TRBJ2-2	TGTGCCAGCAGCTTGGTGGCAGGGGGCGAAATCGGGGAGCTGTTTTTT	CASSLVAGGEIGELFF